These 28 T cell receptor beta chains were all obtained from the same sample, sequenced in a study of identical twins. TCRdb processed the 5' RACE reads anew with MiXCR; each CDR3 protein has one entry. Among 550,000 to 800,000 distinct CDR3 sequences listed, under 8.5% were seen once. Separately, the same data were catalogued under a study of yellow fever vaccine responses in identical twins.

The sample taken for sequencing was PBMCs. The receptor set was obtained from a woman aged 18-29 years in good health.

This clonotype was found many times. The V call is TRBV5-5, the J call TRBJ2-2; 9 bases match TRBD1. The germline V gene has CDR1 SGHKS and CDR2 YYEKEE (reference sequence). There are 15 residues in the CDR3. V trimming: 4 bases; J trimming: 3 bases; junction bases outside the gene matches: 4. CDR3 in amino acids: CASSTGGSYTGELFF. As DNA, the CDR3 is TGTGCCAGCAGCACAGGGGGCAGTTACACCGGGGAGCTGTTTTTT.

This clonotype occurred many times. This chain joins TRBV12-3 or TRBV12-4 and TRBJ2-7; a possible D gene is TRBD1 (5 bases). The CDR3 extends over 13 amino acids. The V gene lost 3 bases and the J gene lost 5 bases, with 11 bases spanning the gap. This CDR3 reads CASSFSRGHEQYV. CDR3 coding DNA: TGTGCCAGCAGTTTCAGTAGGGGCCACGAGCAGTACGTC.

This clonotype has a count of ten or more. CDR3 nucleotide sequence: TGCGCCAGCAGCGAGGACTGGGGTGAGCAGTTCTTC. This sequence encodes CASSEDWGEQFF. The V and J genes are TRBV5-1 and TRBJ2-1; D is possibly TRBD2 (5 bases). This CDR3 is built from 12 residues. CDR1 is SGHRS, CDR2 YFSETQ, per germline. V shed 4 bases and J shed 9 bases, with 11 bases lying between them.

This clonotype showed up many times. The J gene is TRBJ2-7, the V gene TRBV7-9; D might be TRBD1 (6 bases). CDR1 and CDR2 from the germline V gene are SEHNR and FQNEAQ (reference sequence). The CDR3 runs 12 residues. V shed 5 bases and J shed 5 bases, with 10 bases lying between them. CDR3 sequence (DNA): TGTGCCAGCAGCCAAACAGGGCACGAGCAGTACGTC. Protein: CASSQTGHEQYV.

This clonotype was recorded at least ten times. This chain connects TRBV6-1 to TRBJ2-7; D call uncertain. Trimming took 8 bases from V and 0 from J, leaving 11 bases between them. CDR3 length: 13 residues. Germline V lookup: CDR1 MNHNS, CDR2 SASEGT. In nucleotides, the CDR3 is TGTGCCAGCTCGCCCTCGAGCTCCTACGAGCAGTACGTC. Amino acids: CASSPSSSYEQYV.

This clonotype occurred a few times. The chain combines TRBV12-3 or TRBV12-4 with TRBJ2-5; possibly TRBD2 for D (6 bases). V lost 3 bases to trimming and J lost 5 bases, with 13 bases between them. This CDR3 is 14 amino acids long. Written as DNA, the CDR3 is TGTGCCAGCAGTTTTGCCCCCCGGGGGGAGACCCAGTACTTC. It translates to CASSFAPRGETQYF.

This clonotype was picked up many times. In DNA form, the CDR3 reads TGTGCCAGCAGCTCGCGACAGGGGCGGAACGGCTACACCTTC. Translation gives CASSSRQGRNGYTF. The genes are TRBV9 and TRBJ1-2, with 8 bases that match TRBD1. J was trimmed by 8 bases and V by 4 bases; bases with no gene match: 10. The CDR3 consists of 14 residues. Germline CDR1 and CDR2: SGDLS and YYNGEE.

This clonotype was counted a few times. One end of the junction varies from germline; a read error may be responsible. The genes are TRBV3-1 and TRBJ1-2, with D uncertain. Germline V CDR1 and CDR2: LGHDT, YNNKEL (reference sequence). CDR3 length: 16 residues. CDR3 protein: CASSQDPGKMKTELSF. The CDR3 bases are TGTGCCAGCAGCCAAGATCCCGGAAAGATGAAAACAGAATTAAGCTTC.

The V gene is TRBV4-1, the J gene TRBJ2-1; D gene unclear. CDR3 length: 15 amino acids. Germline CDR1 MGHRA, CDR2 YSYEKL. Trimming shortened V by 8 bases and J by 0 bases, and 14 bases separated the two germline ends. CDR3 coding DNA: TGCGCCAGCCACCCACTGGGTGGCTCCTACAATGAGCAGTTCTTC. Translating gives CASHPLGGSYNEQFF.

The chain joins TRBV6-1 to TRBJ2-4; weak D call: TRBD1 (6 bases). V was cut by 6 bases and J by 5 bases, with 14 bases left in between. Germline CDR1 and CDR2: MNHNS and SASEGT. This CDR3 is built from 14 residues. CDR3 bases: TGTGCCAGCAGATCAACAGGGTTTGAAAACATTCAGTACTTC. It codes for CASRSTGFENIQYF.

The chain recombines TRBV5-1 with TRBJ2-7; 9 bases fit TRBD1. The V segment lost 7 bases and the J segment 3 bases; nucleotides outside the gene matches: 5. The germline CDR1 and CDR2 sequences are SGHRS and YFSETQ. The CDR3 has 13 residues. The CDR3 region is CASGTGRNYEQYF. In DNA, the CDR3 is TGCGCCAGCGGGACAGGGAGGAACTACGAGCAGTACTTC.

This clonotype was recorded many times. The chain couples TRBV28 to TRBJ2-7, with TRBD2 identical over 9 bases. This CDR3 region has 16 residues. After removal of 5 bases from V and 0 bases from J, the junction contained 8 bases not matched to a gene. Germline V gene lookup returns CDR1 MDHEN and CDR2 SYDVKM. CDR3 in amino acids: CASSHGSGRSSYEQYF. The CDR3 DNA follows: TGTGCCAGCAGTCACGGCAGCGGGAGGAGCTCCTACGAGCAGTACTTC.

This clonotype has more than one count but fewer than ten. The chain carries TRBV6-1 and TRBJ2-1; D not resolved. The V end was cut by 4 bases, the J end by 2 bases, with 15 bases between. Germline assignment: CDR1 MNHNS and CDR2 SASEGT. This CDR3 has 16 amino acids. CDR3 sequence (DNA): TGTGCCAGCAGTGTAAGAGATAGCCCACCCTACAATGAGCAGTTCTTC. Translation gives CASSVRDSPPYNEQFF.

The rearrangement joins TRBV5-1 to TRBJ2-2; D call uncertain. The CDR3 contains 16 residues. The V gene's germline CDR1 is SGHRS and CDR2 YFSETQ. Trimming took 1 base from V and 4 from J, leaving 14 bases between them. Written as DNA, the CDR3 is TGCGCCAGCAGCTTGCCGGCTAGAGTTCGCACCGGGGAGCTGTTTTTT. Amino acid sequence: CASSLPARVRTGELFF.

In this sample, this clonotype turned up a few times. The chain combines TRBV25-1 with TRBJ2-3; 7 positions agree with TRBD2. J was trimmed by 1 base and V by 1 base; bases with no gene match: 2. The CDR3 is 15 residues long. From germline, CDR1 is MGHDK and CDR2 SYGVNS. The CDR3 loop reads CASSESAGRTDTQYF. The CDR3 bases are TGTGCCAGCAGTGAATCAGCGGGGCGCACAGATACGCAGTATTTT.

This chain uses TRBV20-1 with TRBJ2-1, with TRBD2 matching over 11 bases. V was pared by 5 bases and J by 4 bases, with 7 bases of the junction left unmatched. The germline gives CDR1 DFQATT, CDR2 SNEGSKA (reference sequence). CDR3 length equals 15 residues. CDR3 bases: TGCAGTGCTTGGGTTCTAGCGGGGGGATACAATGAGCAGTTCTTC. Protein product: CSAWVLAGGYNEQFF.

This clonotype occurred many times. The chain is built from TRBV3-1 and TRBJ2-1; possible D gene TRBD1, 5 bases. Trimming took 4 bases from V and 14 from J, leaving 18 bases between them. The CDR3 contains 13 residues. Germline values: CDR1 LGHDT, CDR2 YNNKEL (reference sequence). CDR3 nucleotide sequence: TGTGCCAGCAGCCTAGGCCCCAGGGCCGATAAGTTCTTC. This translates into CASSLGPRADKFF.

The CDR3 DNA sequence: TGTGCCAGCAGCTCTTCCAGGGTGAACACCGGGGAGCTGTTTTTT. This translates into CASSSSRVNTGELFF. This chain links TRBV7-9 with TRBJ2-2, with D possibly TRBD1 on 5 matching bases. This CDR3 is 15 amino acids long. Germline V gene data show CDR1 as SEHNR and CDR2 as FQNEAQ (reference sequence). Trimming took 4 bases from V and 1 from J, leaving 10 bases between them. The complete variable domain, with remaining parts taken from reference TRBV7-9 and TRBJ2-2, reads DTGVSQNPRHKITKRGQNVTFRCDPISEHNRLYWYRQTLGQGPEFLTYFQNEAQLEKSRLLSDRFSAERPKGSFSTLEIQRTEQGDSAMYLCASSSSRVNTGELFFGEGSRLTVL.

This clonotype showed up just a few times. This rearrangement joins TRBV6-5 to TRBJ2-1; D is unclear. The CDR3 spans 14 residues. Trimming removed 3 bases from V and 5 bases from J, with 11 bases in between. Germline loops: CDR1 MNHEY, CDR2 SVGAGI. The CDR3 DNA is TGTGCCAGCAGTTATAGCTACCGTAACAATGAGCAGTTCTTC. It translates to CASSYSYRNNEQFF.

This clonotype has ten or more counts. The J gene is TRBJ1-2, the V gene TRBV27; D is perhaps TRBD1 (6 bases). The CDR3 loop spans 16 amino acids. From germline, CDR1 is MNHEY and CDR2 SMNVEV (reference sequence). V was pared by 2 bases and J by 8 bases, with 21 bases between. CDR3 in amino acids: CASSLGFEGGRRGYTF. The CDR3, as DNA: TGTGCCAGCAGTTTAGGGTTCGAGGGGGGGCGCAGGGGCTACACCTTC.

This clonotype appeared a few times. This rearrangement joins TRBV2 to TRBJ1-4, with 10 bases lining up with TRBD1. Per germline, CDR1 SNHLY and CDR2 FYNNEI. This CDR3 spans 14 amino acids. The J segment lost 8 bases and the V segment lost 6 bases, leaving 6 bases of the junction unmatched. The CDR3 nucleotides read TGTGCCAGCAGAACCGGACAGGGGGAAGAAAAACTGTTTTTT. Translated: CASRTGQGEEKLFF.

The chain joins TRBV29-1 to TRBJ1-1; maybe TRBD1 (5 bases). Germline V gives CDR1 SQVTM, CDR2 ANQGSEA. Trimming removed 7 bases from V and 10 bases from J, with 13 bases in between. The CDR3 runs to 10 residues. The CDR3 here is CSGLTVRAFF. CDR3 in DNA: TGCAGCGGATTGACAGTTCGAGCTTTCTTT.

In its sample, this clonotype was seen many times. The gene calls are TRBV12-3 or TRBV12-4 and TRBJ2-2; 7 bases match TRBD2. This CDR3 has 16 amino acids. V shed 6 bases and J 5 bases; nucleotides not matched to a gene: 12. The chain's CDR3 is CASSMQSSGRTGELFF. Here the CDR3 DNA reads TGTGCCAGCAGCATGCAGTCTAGCGGTCGTACCGGGGAGCTGTTTTTT.

There are many counts of this clonotype. The J gene is TRBJ2-3, the V gene TRBV27; TRBD1 matches 8 bases. Trimming cost V 8 bases and J 14 bases; bases outside gene matches: 12. Germline CDR1 is MNHEY and CDR2 is SMNVEV (reference sequence). The CDR3 is made up of 12 amino acids. CDR3 DNA: TGTGCCAGCCGAACGACAGGGGATCGAGGGTATTTT. Amino acid sequence: CASRTTGDRGYF.

This chain connects TRBV20-1 to TRBJ1-1; D unclear. In germline, CDR1 is DFQATT, CDR2 SNEGSKA (reference sequence). The ends were cut back, 1 base at V and 3 bases at J, with 9 bases in the middle. The CDR3 has 13 amino acids. The CDR3 sequence is CSARGALDTEAFF. The CDR3 bases are TGCAGTGCTAGAGGTGCACTGGACACTGAAGCTTTCTTT.

The chain links TRBV11-2 to TRBJ2-1; 8 bases match TRBD2. The length of the CDR3 is 15 residues. The germline CDR1 and CDR2 sequences are SGHAT and FQNNGV. V lost 2 bases, J lost 8 bases, and 8 bases stayed unmatched. The CDR3 protein is CASSLSGSGLDEQFF. The CDR3 region has the DNA TGTGCCAGCAGCTTAAGCGGGAGTGGTTTGGATGAGCAGTTCTTC.

Only a few counts were recorded for this clonotype. J is TRBJ2-1 and V is TRBV20-1; 9 bases match TRBD2. V lost 5 bases and J lost 5; bases outside the gene matches: 7. Germline V gene data show CDR1 as DFQATT and CDR2 as SNEGSKA (reference sequence). The CDR3 is 14 amino acids. Here the CDR3 DNA reads TGCAGTGCTCGGAAAGCGGGGGGCGACAATGAGCAGTTCTTC. This translates into CSARKAGGDNEQFF.

J is TRBJ2-7 and V is TRBV15; tentative D call: TRBD2 (6 bases). Deletions cut 0 bases from V and 0 bases from J, with 12 bases between. Per the germline V gene, CDR1 is LNHNV and CDR2 is YYDKDF (reference sequence). CDR3 length: 16 residues. Written as DNA, the CDR3 is TGTGCCACCAGCAGAGAATCGGGGGTAAGCTCCTACGAGCAGTACTTC. Translating it yields CATSRESGVSSYEQYF.